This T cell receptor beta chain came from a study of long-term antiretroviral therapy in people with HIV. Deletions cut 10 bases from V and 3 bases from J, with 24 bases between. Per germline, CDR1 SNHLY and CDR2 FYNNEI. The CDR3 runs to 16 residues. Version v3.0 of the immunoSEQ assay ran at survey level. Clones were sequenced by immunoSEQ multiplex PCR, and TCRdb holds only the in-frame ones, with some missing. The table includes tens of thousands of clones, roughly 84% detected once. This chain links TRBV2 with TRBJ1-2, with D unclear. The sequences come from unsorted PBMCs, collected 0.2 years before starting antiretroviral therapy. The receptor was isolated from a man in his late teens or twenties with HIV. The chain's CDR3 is CATPKTPGGGYYGYTF. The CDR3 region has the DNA TGTGCCACCCCGAAGACCCCCGGCGGAGGCTACTATGGCTACACCTTC.